These T cell receptor beta chains were read from a single sample in a study of early T cells in non-severe SARS-CoV-2 infection. TCRdb re-derived calls from the 5' RACE reads in MiXCR, one entry per CDR3 protein. The sample holds tens of thousands of distinct CDR3 sequences, 8% to 10% seen once. Source material: whole blood. Receptors were obtained from an adult who was a healthcare worker with PCR-confirmed SARS-CoV-2 infection or an uninfected control (not recorded which). Each CDR3 is given with its conserved first and last residue. The D gene is left open where the match is weak. Clone sizes are given selectively: once, few, many, or a class where the clone is expanded.

d_gene	abundance	v_gene	j_gene	CDR3nt	CDR3aa
TRBD1	many	TRBV12-3/TRBV12-4	TRBJ1-2	TGTGCCAGCAGTCTAGGACAGGGCGGCCGTGGCTACACCTTC	CASSLGQGGRGYTF
TRBD1	many	TRBV7-2	TRBJ2-7	TGTGCCAGCAGCTTACAGGGGGCGCCGACCTACGAGCAGTACTTC	CASSLQGAPTYEQYF
-	-	TRBV3-1	TRBJ1-5	TGTGCCAGCAGCCTCCACAATCAGCCCCAGCATTTT	CASSLHNQPQHF
TRBD2	-	TRBV29-1	TRBJ2-5	TGCAGCGGTAAAGGACTAGCGGATCAAGAGACCCAGTACTTC	CSGKGLADQETQYF
-	many	TRBV3-2	TRBJ1-2	TGTGCCAGCAGCCAAAGACTAAAGTTTTCAGGGGGCGCTGATGGCTACACCTTC	CASSQRLKFSGGADGYTF
-	many	TRBV24-1	TRBJ2-1	TGTGCCACCAGTGACCCCACCGGACGCAATGAGCAGTTCTTC	CATSDPTGRNEQFF
-	many	TRBV10-3	TRBJ2-5	TGTGCCATCAGAAAAGACAGGACCGCTGGGGAGACCCAGTACTTC	CAIRKDRTAGETQYF
-	many	TRBV29-1	TRBJ1-3	TGCAGCGTTGGAGGTGGATCTGGAAACACCATATATTTT	CSVGGGSGNTIYF
TRBD2	many	TRBV20-1	TRBJ2-1	TGCAGTGCTAGGCCCCCGGGGGGAAACTACAATGAGCAGTTCTTC	CSARPPGGNYNEQFF
-	-	TRBV18	TRBJ2-7	TGTGCCAGCTCACCTCCGGGTGCCTACGAGCAGTACTTC	CASSPPGAYEQYF
-	many	TRBV4-2	TRBJ1-1	TGTGCCAGCAGCCAAGCCTCAGTTGACACTGAAGCTTTCTTT	CASSQASVDTEAFF
TRBD2	few	TRBV20-1	TRBJ2-3	TGCAGTGCTAGACGGCGGGGGTACACAGATACGCAGTATTTT	CSARRRGYTDTQYF
TRBD1	many	TRBV5-4	TRBJ2-3	TGTGCCAGCAGCTTGGGGGACAGGGGAGTGAATACGCAGTATTTT	CASSLGDRGVNTQYF
-	many	TRBV6-1	TRBJ1-5	TGTGCCAGCAGTGAAAGCAGCGACAATCAGCCCCAGCATTTT	CASSESSDNQPQHF
TRBD1	few	TRBV29-1	TRBJ2-7	TGCAGCGTCTATACCGGGACAGGGATTGTCGAGCAGTACTTC	CSVYTGTGIVEQYF
TRBD1	many	TRBV7-9	TRBJ1-2	TGTGCCAGCACCCCGACAGGGACTAACTATGGCTACACCTTC	CASTPTGTNYGYTF
-	many	TRBV6-1	TRBJ1-2	TGTGCCAGAAAGGACAGCTACTATGGCTACACCTTC	CARKDSYYGYTF
-	-	TRBV9	TRBJ2-4	TGTGCCAGCAGCGTAGAAGTGAGCTCGAACATTCAGTACTTC	CASSVEVSSNIQYF
-	many	TRBV18	TRBJ1-6	TGTGCCAGCTCACCATTCCCCACGAACCAGAATTCACCCCTCCACTTT	CASSPFPTNQNSPLHF
TRBD1	-	TRBV7-6	TRBJ2-2	TGTGCCAGCAGCTTATTTACGGGACAGGGGGCGAACACCGGGGAGCTGTTTTTT	CASSLFTGQGANTGELFF
TRBD1	many	TRBV30	TRBJ1-6	TGTGCCTGGAGCGCCGGGGGCAGGGGGCGCTCGAGAGATTCACCCCTCCACTTT	CAWSAGGRGRSRDSPLHF
-	many	TRBV20-1	TRBJ1-4	TGCAGTGCTTTCGGGGGCGAAAAACTGTTTTTT	CSAFGGEKLFF
-	many	TRBV15	TRBJ2-7	TGTGCCACCAGCAGAGAACCGGGTAACTACGAGCAGTACTTC	CATSREPGNYEQYF
TRBD2	many	TRBV6-2/TRBV6-3	TRBJ2-3	TGTGCCAGCAGCCGAGCGGGGGAGCGCACAGATACGCAGTATTTT	CASSRAGERTDTQYF
-	-	TRBV11-2	TRBJ2-7	TGTGCCAGCAAGGAGTCCGAGGGTTACGAGCAGTACTTC	CASKESEGYEQYF
-	many	TRBV6-2/TRBV6-3	TRBJ2-3	TGTGCCACCGTGGCACGGGGGGCAGGCGCAGATACGCAGTATTTT	CATVARGAGADTQYF
-	-	TRBV21-1	TRBJ2-5	TGTGCCAGCAGCACGCCTCCGGACAGGGGTCCCAGGGGCCATAACACCCTTTCACAAGAGACCCAGTACTTC	CASSTPPDRGPRGHNTLSQETQYF
TRBD2	many	TRBV20-1	TRBJ2-7	TGCAGTGCTAGTTCCCCTAAGGGAGGGATTAGCTACGAGCAGTACTTC	CSASSPKGGISYEQYF
-	many	TRBV20-1	TRBJ1-1	TGCAGTGCTAGAGGAGGGCAAGGGAACACTGAAGCTTTCTTT	CSARGGQGNTEAFF
-	many	TRBV2	TRBJ1-3	TGTGCCACAGGGACATACCCCGACGGCTACTCTGGAAACACCATATATTTT	CATGTYPDGYSGNTIYF
-	few	TRBV7-9	TRBJ1-2	TGTGCCAGCAGCTTAGACAGGGACTATGGCTACACCTTC	CASSLDRDYGYTF
-	many	TRBV18	TRBJ2-7	TGTGCCAGCTCCCCGACTGGAAGTTACGAGCAGTACTTC	CASSPTGSYEQYF
-	few	TRBV5-1	TRBJ2-5	TGCGCCAGCACCCCACGGCAGGGCGAAGAGACCCAGTACTTC	CASTPRQGEETQYF
-	many	TRBV6-1	TRBJ1-1	TGTGCCAGCAGTGAAAATGAGTGGGTGGCTTTCTTT	CASSENEWVAFF
-	many	TRBV20-1	TRBJ1-5	TGCAGTGCCCGAGGAGGGTCCAATCAGCCCCAGCATTTT	CSARGGSNQPQHF
-	many	TRBV11-2	TRBJ2-1	TGTGCCAGCAGCTTCCGGCCTACCGACTACAATGAGCAGTTCTTC	CASSFRPTDYNEQFF
TRBD1	many	TRBV7-9	TRBJ2-1	TGTGCCAGCAGCCCGACAGGGATCACCTACAATGAGCAGTTCTTC	CASSPTGITYNEQFF
TRBD2	many	TRBV6-5	TRBJ2-5	TGTGCCAGCAGTACGGGACTAGCGGTCCAAGAGACCCAGTACTTC	CASSTGLAVQETQYF
-	-	TRBV7-2	TRBJ1-1	TGTGCCAGCAGCTTAGGGGCCCACACTGAAGCTTTCTTT	CASSLGAHTEAFF
TRBD1	-	TRBV4-1	TRBJ2-7	TGCGCCAGCAGCCTTACAGGGGAGCCCCACGAGCAGTACTTC	CASSLTGEPHEQYF
-	many	TRBV29-1	TRBJ1-6	TGCAGCGTTGAAGAACGGACTGAAGATAATTCACCCCTCCACTTT	CSVEERTEDNSPLHF
TRBD1	-	TRBV19	TRBJ2-7	TGTGCCAGTAGAGGGACAGGGACTTACGAGCAGTACTTC	CASRGTGTYEQYF
-	many	TRBV13	TRBJ1-5	TGTGCCAGCAGCGAAGGCAAGAACAATCAGCCCCAGCATTTT	CASSEGKNNQPQHF
TRBD2	few	TRBV6-2/TRBV6-3	TRBJ2-3	TGTGCCAGCAGTCTACAGCGGGGGGCCCCAGATACGCAGTATTTT	CASSLQRGAPDTQYF
-	many	TRBV25-1	TRBJ1-2	TGTGCCAGCAGTGAATCCCCATACCTCTATGGCTACACCTTC	CASSESPYLYGYTF
TRBD1	-	TRBV9	TRBJ1-3	TGTGCCAGCAGCGGAGGGGGCCTCTCTCGTGGAAACACCATATATTTT	CASSGGGLSRGNTIYF
-	few	TRBV2	TRBJ1-5	TGTGCCAGCAGGCGGACTGGGGATAGGAATCAGCCCCAGCATTTT	CASRRTGDRNQPQHF
-	few	TRBV7-8	TRBJ1-1	TGTGCCAGCAGCCCTCGTGGAGGGCACCTGTGGACTGAAGCTTTCTTT	CASSPRGGHLWTEAFF
TRBD2	-	TRBV9	TRBJ2-1	TGTGCCAGCAGCGTTAGTAGCGGGGGGGCCAGTGAGCAGTTCTTC	CASSVSSGGASEQFF
-	many	TRBV20-1	TRBJ2-7	TGCAGTGCTAGAGTTAGGAACGAGCAGTACTTC	CSARVRNEQYF
TRBD1	many	TRBV30	TRBJ2-7	TGTGCCTCCTTAAATTCCGGGACAGGGTGGGGCGAGCAGTACTTC	CASLNSGTGWGEQYF
-	few	TRBV28	TRBJ1-1	TGTGCCAGCAGTATTAGGCCGGTGGGACCCACGAACACTGAAGCTTTCTTT	CASSIRPVGPTNTEAFF
-	many	TRBV4-3	TRBJ1-1	TGCGCCAGCAGCCCCGCTCACGGGACTGAAGCTTTCTTT	CASSPAHGTEAFF
TRBD2	-	TRBV9	TRBJ2-5	TGTGCCAGCAGCCCAGAAGGTAGCGGGGGGGTCTCGAGGGAGACCCAGTACTTC	CASSPEGSGGVSRETQYF
-	many	TRBV5-5	TRBJ1-1	TGTGCCAGCGCTGGCCCGGGGATCACTGAAGCTTTCTTT	CASAGPGITEAFF